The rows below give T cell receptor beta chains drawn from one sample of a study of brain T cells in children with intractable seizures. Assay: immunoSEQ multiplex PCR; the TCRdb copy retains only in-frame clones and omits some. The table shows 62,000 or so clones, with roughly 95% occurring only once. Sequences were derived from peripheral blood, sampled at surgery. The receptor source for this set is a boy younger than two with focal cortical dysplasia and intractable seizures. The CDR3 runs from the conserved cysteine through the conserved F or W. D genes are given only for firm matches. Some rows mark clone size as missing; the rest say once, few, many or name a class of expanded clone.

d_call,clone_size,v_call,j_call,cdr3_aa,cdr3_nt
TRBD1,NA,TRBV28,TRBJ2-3,CASSFRRDRGLDTQYF,TGTGCCAGCAGTTTTAGGCGGGACAGGGGATTAGATACGCAGTATTTT
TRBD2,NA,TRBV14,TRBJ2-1,CASSQVAGGLLSSYNEQFF,TGTGCCAGCAGCCAAGTAGCGGGGGGCCTCCTAAGCTCCTACAATGAGCAGTTCTTC
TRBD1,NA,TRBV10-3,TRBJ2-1,CAISERDSSYNEQFF,TGTGCCATCAGTGAGAGGGACAGCTCCTACAATGAGCAGTTCTTC
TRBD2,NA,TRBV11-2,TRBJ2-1,CASRTSGRHSYNEQFF,TGTGCCAGCAGAACTAGCGGGAGGCACTCCTACAATGAGCAGTTCTTC
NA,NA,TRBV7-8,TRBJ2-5,CASSLAGRTNQETQYF,TGTGCCAGCAGCTTAGCGGGACGGACTAACCAAGAGACCCAGTACTTC
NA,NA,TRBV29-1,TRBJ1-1,CSVVGDIGVKGFMNTEAFF,TGCAGCGTTGTAGGGGACATAGGGGTCAAGGGGTTCATGAACACTGAAGCTTTCTTT
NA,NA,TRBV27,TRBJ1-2,CASSLKDRRGPNYGYTF,TGTGCCAGCAGTTTAAAAGACAGACGAGGACCTAACTATGGCTACACCTTC
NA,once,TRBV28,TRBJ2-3,CASSRLHQGAQYF,TGTGCCAGCAGTCGCCTTCACCAGGGAGCGCAGTATTTT
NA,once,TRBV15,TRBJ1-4,CATSRVSLRTDEKLFF,TGTGCCACCAGCAGAGTAAGCCTCCGGACAGATGAAAAACTGTTTTTT
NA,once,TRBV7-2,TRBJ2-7,CASSFGRSSYEQYF,TGTGCCAGCAGCTTTGGACGGAGCTCCTACGAGCAGTACTTC
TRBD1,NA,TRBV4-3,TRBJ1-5,CASSPTGGSQPQHF,TGCGCCAGCAGCCCTACAGGGGGGAGTCAGCCCCAGCATTTT